The clone carrying this TCR beta chain has a count of ten or more. The antigen remains undetermined. Germline assignment: CDR1 SGHNT and CDR2 YYREEE (reference sequence). This CDR3 spans 12 amino acids. Between the trimmed V and J ends, which lost 4 bases and 9 bases, there was a span of 13 bases. Both previously described methods and listed TCR primers were employed to make bulk TCR libraries. TCRdb re-analysed the PCR reads in MiXCR, keeping a single row per CDR3 protein. The sample gives 460,000 or so distinct CDR3 sequences, about 26% of which show up once; 0.7% to 0.9% is in the top ten. This record belongs to a study of molecular identifiers for immune sequencing clone quantification. Study results and limitations: Reports indicate spiked Jurkat TCR RNA from one cell could be found among one million naive cells. Identical TCR molecules can share a barcode, and this sharing could underestimate highly expanded clone sizes. Clonotypes topping 20 RNA copies carried over 97% of effector molecules but under 1% of naive ones.

Sequencing input: naive CD8+ T cells from blood, with Jurkat cell RNA spiked in. The sample's subset: FACS-sorted CD8+CD4-CCR7+CD45RA+ naive T cells. This TCR came from a human donor in good health. Some libraries in this study had Jurkat cell RNA spiked in. V is TRBV5-4 and J is TRBJ1-1; no clear D gene. The DNA of the CDR3 is TGTGCCAGCAGCCCAACCGGGAGTCAAGCTTTCTTT. It translates to CASSPTGSQAFF.